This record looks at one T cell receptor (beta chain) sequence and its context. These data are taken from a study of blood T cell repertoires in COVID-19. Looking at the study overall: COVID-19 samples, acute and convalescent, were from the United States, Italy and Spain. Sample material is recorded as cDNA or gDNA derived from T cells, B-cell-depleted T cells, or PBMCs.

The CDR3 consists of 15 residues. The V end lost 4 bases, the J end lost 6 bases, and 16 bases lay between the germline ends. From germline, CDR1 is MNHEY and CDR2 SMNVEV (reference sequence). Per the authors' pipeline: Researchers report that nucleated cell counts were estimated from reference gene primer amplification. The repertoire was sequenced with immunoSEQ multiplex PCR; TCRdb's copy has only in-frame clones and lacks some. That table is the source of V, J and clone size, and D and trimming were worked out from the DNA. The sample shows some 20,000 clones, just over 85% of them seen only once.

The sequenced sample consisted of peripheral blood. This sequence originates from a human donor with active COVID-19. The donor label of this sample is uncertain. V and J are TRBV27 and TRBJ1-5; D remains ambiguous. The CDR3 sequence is CASSSLLSGSQPQHF. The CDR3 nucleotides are TGTGCCAGCAGTTCACTTTTGTCGGGAAGTCAGCCCCAGCATTTT.